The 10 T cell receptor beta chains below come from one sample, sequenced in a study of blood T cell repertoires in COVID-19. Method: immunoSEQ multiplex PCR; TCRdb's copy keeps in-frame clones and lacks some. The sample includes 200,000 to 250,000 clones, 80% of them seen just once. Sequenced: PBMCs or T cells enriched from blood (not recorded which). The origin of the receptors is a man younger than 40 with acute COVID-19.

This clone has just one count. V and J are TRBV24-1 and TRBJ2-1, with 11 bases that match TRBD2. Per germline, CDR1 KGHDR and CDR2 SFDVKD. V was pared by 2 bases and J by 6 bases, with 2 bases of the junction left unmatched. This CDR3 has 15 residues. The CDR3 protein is CATSDSLAGANEQFF. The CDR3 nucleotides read TGTGCCACCAGTGATTCACTAGCGGGGGCCAATGAGCAGTTCTTC.

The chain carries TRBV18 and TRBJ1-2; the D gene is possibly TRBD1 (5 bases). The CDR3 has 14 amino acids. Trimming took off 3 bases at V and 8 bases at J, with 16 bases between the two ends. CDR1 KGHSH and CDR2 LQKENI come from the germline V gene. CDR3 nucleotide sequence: TGTGCCAGCTCACCCCGCGCGGGGCAGAAAGGCTACACCTTC. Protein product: CASSPRAGQKGYTF.

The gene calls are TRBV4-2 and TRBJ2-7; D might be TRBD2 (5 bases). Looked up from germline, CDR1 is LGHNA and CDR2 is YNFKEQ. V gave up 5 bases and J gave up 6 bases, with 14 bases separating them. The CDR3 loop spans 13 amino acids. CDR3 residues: CASSLGEGVEQYF. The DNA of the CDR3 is TGTGCCAGCAGCTTGGGTGAGGGAGTCGAGCAGTACTTC.

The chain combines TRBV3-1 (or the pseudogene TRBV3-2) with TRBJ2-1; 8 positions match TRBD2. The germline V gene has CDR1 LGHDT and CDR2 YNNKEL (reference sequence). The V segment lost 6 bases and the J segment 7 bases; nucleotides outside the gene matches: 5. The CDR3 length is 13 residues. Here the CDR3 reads CASSLRGENEQFF. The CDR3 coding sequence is TGTGCCAGCAGTTTGCGGGGGGAAAATGAGCAGTTCTTC.

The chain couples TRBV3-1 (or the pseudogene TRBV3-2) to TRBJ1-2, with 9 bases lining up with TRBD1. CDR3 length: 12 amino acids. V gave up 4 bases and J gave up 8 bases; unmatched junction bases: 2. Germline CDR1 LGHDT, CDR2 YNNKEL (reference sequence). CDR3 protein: CASSPGQGGYTF. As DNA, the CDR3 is TGTGCCAGCAGCCCTGGACAGGGGGGCTACACCTTC.

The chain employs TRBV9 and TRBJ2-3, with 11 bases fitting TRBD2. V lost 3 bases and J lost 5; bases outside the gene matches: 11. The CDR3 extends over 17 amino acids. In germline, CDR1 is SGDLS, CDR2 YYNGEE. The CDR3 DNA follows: TGTGCCAGCAGCGATCCAATAGCGGGGGGGCCTGGAGATACGCAGTATTTT. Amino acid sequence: CASSDPIAGGPGDTQYF.

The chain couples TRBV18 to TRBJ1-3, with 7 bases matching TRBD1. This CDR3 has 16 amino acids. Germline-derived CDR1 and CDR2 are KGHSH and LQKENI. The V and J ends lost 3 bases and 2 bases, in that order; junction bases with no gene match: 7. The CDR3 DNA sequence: TGTGCCAGCTCACCCCGGGACAGTTTTACTGGAAACACCATATATTTT. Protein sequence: CASSPRDSFTGNTIYF.

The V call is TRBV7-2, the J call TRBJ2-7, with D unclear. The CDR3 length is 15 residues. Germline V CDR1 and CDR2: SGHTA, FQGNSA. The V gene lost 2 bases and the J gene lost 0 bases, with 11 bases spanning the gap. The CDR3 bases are TGTGCCAGCAGCTTATTCCCCGTAGACTCCTACGAGCAGTACTTC. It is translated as CASSLFPVDSYEQYF.

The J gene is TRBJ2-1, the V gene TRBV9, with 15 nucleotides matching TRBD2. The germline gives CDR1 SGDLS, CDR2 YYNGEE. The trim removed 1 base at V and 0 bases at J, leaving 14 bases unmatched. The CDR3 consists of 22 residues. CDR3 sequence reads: CASSVKAPGTSGGQSSYNEQFF. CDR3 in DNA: TGTGCCAGCAGCGTAAAAGCCCCCGGGACTAGCGGGGGGCAAAGCTCCTACAATGAGCAGTTCTTC.

CDR3 sequence reads: CASSLDHPGTGASYTF. The CDR3 nucleotides read TGTGCCAGCAGCTTAGATCACCCCGGGACAGGGGCAAGCTACACCTTC. The rearrangement uses TRBV11-2 and TRBJ1-2, with 10 bases lining up with TRBD1. This CDR3 spans 16 amino acids. Germline lookup yields CDR1 SGHAT and CDR2 FQNNGV. J was trimmed by 9 bases and V by 0 bases; bases with no gene match: 10.